This TCR beta chain was observed in a study of T cell repertoires in cytomegalovirus infection. Looking at the study overall: Both CMV infection and a matching HLA type were indicated by public TCR beta signatures.

A remark on this clonotype: Its antigen is as yet unknown.

TCRdb passed the reads through MiXCR, listing each CDR3 protein once. Of some 450,000 distinct CDR3 sequences detected, approximately 33% appear once; the ten largest clones hold roughly 15%. General observations from the study: CMV-specific TCR beta clonotypes restricted by HLA-C were the ones dominating the ex vivo response. Cumulative frequency (of public TCR beta family members) identified carriers of CMV plus the relevant HLA.

The TCR was taken from a human donor in good health (CMV status not recorded). Some clones in this sample may be carry-over from other donors' samples. The sequenced sample was PBMCs.

The CDR3 nucleotides are TGTGCCAGCAGTTACTCGGACCTCCGGAGGCCAACAGATACGCAGTATTTT. Translated: CASSYSDLRRPTDTQYF. The V gene is TRBV6-2 or TRBV6-3, the J gene TRBJ2-3, with D possibly being TRBD2 (5 bases). Germline V gene data show CDR1 as MNHEY and CDR2 as SVGEGT. The CDR3 covers 17 residues. Trimming took 0 bases from V and 3 from J, leaving 16 bases between them.